Shown below are 6 T cell receptor beta chains from a single sample sequenced in a study of beta chain features in type 1 diabetes. TCRB transcripts that were expressed got sequenced, as all of the isolated RNA had been reverse transcribed. Clones were sequenced by immunoSEQ multiplex PCR, and TCRdb holds only the in-frame ones, with some missing. The sample holds about 900,000 clones, 15% to 20% seen once. The sample taken for sequencing was naive CD4+ T cells from blood. The receptors were gathered from a woman younger than 30 in good health.

The chain joins TRBV2 to TRBJ1-2; no definite D call. This CDR3 comprises 12 residues. Trimming removed 7 bases at V and 5 bases at J, with 11 bases between. Germline-derived CDR1 and CDR2 are SNHLY and FYNNEI. The DNA for the CDR3 is TGTGCCAGCAAAGGAGAATCGTATGGCTACACCTTC. It translates to CASKGESYGYTF.

The chain has TRBV18 and TRBJ2-3; D may be TRBD2 (5 bases). CDR1 is KGHSH, CDR2 LQKENI, per germline. The CDR3 has 15 amino acids. Trimming shortened V by 3 bases and J by 2 bases, and 12 bases separated the two germline ends. CDR3 in DNA: TGTGCCAGCTCACCCAATGGACTGATCACAGATACGCAGTATTTT. Amino acid sequence: CASSPNGLITDTQYF. The whole variable domain, filled in from reference TRBV18 and TRBJ2-3, reads NAGVMQNPRHLVRRRGQEARLRCSPMKGHSHVYWYRQLPEEGLKFMVYLQKENIIDESGMPKERFSAEFPKEGPSILRIQQVVRGDSAAYFCASSPNGLITDTQYFGPGTRLTVL.

The sample holds a few counts of this clone. The chain couples TRBV5-1 to TRBJ1-2, with D hard to call. Germline values: CDR1 SGHRS, CDR2 YFSETQ. The CDR3 totals 15 residues. Trimming removed 0 bases at V and 8 bases at J, with 17 bases between. CDR3 sequence: CASSLGNTPTIGYTF. CDR3 nucleotide sequence: TGCGCCAGCAGCTTGGGTAACACGCCCACTATCGGCTACACCTTC.

The genes are TRBV5-4 and TRBJ1-1, with TRBD1 matching over 8 bases. Trimming at V came to 1 base and at J to 1 base, leaving 6 bases not matched to a gene. The germline CDR1 and CDR2 sequences are SGHNT and YYREEE (reference sequence). The CDR3 is 16 amino acids. This chain's CDR3 is CASSLMGTGGNTEAFF. The DNA for the CDR3 is TGTGCCAGCAGCTTGATGGGGACAGGAGGGAACACTGAAGCTTTCTTT.

The sample holds a few counts of this clone. The rearrangement joins TRBV5-6 to TRBJ2-5; D is unresolved. Looked up from germline, CDR1 is SGHDT and CDR2 is YYEEEE. This CDR3 contains 17 residues. V lost 2 bases, J lost 2 bases, and 19 bases lay in between. The CDR3 spells CASSFLRTGLYQETQYF. As DNA, the CDR3 is TGTGCCAGCAGCTTTTTGCGGACGGGTCTATATCAAGAGACCCAGTACTTC.

This clone came up once. V is TRBV4-1 and J is TRBJ2-3; D is unclear. Trimming left V 0 bases short and J 9 bases short, with 7 bases between. Per the germline V gene, CDR1 is MGHRA and CDR2 is YSYEKL. The CDR3 is 12 amino acids. The CDR3 spells CASSQDPRTQYF. The CDR3 region has the DNA TGCGCCAGCAGCCAAGACCCAAGAACGCAGTATTTT.